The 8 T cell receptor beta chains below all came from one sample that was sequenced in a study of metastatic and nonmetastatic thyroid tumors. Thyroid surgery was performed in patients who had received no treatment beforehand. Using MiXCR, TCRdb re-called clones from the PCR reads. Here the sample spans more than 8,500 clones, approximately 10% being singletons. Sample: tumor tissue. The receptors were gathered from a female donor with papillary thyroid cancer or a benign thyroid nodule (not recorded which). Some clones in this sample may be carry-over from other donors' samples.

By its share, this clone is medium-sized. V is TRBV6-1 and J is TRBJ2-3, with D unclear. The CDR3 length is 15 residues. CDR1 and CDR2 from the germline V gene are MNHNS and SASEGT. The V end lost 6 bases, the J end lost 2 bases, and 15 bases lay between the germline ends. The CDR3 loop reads CASSQDLSLTDTQYF. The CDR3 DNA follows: TGTGCCAGCAGCCAGGACCTCTCACTCACAGATACGCAGTATTTT.

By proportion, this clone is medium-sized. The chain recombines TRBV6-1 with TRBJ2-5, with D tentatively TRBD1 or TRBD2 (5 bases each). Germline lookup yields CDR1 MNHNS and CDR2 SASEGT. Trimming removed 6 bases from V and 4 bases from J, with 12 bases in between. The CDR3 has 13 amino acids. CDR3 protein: CASRRGRGETQYF. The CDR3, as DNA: TGTGCCAGCAGGAGGGGTAGGGGAGAGACCCAGTACTTC.

The DNA of the CDR3 is TGCAGTGCTACTAAGGGACAGGGGCTGGATAAGCCCCAGCATTTT. It yields the protein CSATKGQGLDKPQHF. The rearrangement uses TRBV20-1 and TRBJ1-5; 10 nucleotides match TRBD1. Germline V gives CDR1 DFQATT, CDR2 SNEGSKA (reference sequence). The length of the CDR3 is 15 residues. With V trimmed by 4 bases and J by 8 bases, 11 bases remained unmatched.

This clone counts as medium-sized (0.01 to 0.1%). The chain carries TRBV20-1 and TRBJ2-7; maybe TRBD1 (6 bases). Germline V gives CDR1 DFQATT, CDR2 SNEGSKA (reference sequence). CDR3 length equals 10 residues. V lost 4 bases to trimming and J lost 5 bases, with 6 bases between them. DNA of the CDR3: TGCAGTGCTAACAGGGACGAGCAGTACTTC. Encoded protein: CSANRDEQYF.

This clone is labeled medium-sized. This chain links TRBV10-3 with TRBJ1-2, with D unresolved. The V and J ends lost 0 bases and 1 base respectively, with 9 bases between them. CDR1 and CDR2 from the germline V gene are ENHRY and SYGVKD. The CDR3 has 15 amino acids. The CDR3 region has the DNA TGTGCCATCAGTGAGTCGGGCGGGTTTAACTATGGCTACACCTTC. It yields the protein CAISESGGFNYGYTF.

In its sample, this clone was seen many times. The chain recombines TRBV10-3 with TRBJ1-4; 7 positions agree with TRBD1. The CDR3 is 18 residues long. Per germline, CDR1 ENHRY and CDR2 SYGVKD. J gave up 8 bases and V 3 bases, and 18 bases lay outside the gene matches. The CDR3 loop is CAISDLDRDEGGGEKLFF. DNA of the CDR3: TGTGCCATCAGTGACCTCGACAGGGACGAGGGAGGTGGGGAAAAACTGTTTTTT.

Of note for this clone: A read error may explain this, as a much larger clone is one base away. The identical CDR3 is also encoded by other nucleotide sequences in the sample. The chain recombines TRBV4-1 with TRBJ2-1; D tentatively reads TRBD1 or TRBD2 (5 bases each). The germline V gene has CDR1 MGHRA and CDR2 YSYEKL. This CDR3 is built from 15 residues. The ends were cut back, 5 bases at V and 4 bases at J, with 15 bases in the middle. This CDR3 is CASSLSGGAYNEQFF. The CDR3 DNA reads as TGCGCCAGCAGCTTGAGTGGGGGAGCTTACAATGAGCAGTTCTTC.

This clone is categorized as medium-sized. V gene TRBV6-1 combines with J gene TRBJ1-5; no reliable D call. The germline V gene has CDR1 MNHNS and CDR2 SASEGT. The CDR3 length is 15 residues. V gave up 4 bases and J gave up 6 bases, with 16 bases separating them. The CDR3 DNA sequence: TGTGCCAGCAGTGGAACCGGTACCGATGGTCAGCCCCAGCATTTT. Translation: CASSGTGTDGQPQHF.